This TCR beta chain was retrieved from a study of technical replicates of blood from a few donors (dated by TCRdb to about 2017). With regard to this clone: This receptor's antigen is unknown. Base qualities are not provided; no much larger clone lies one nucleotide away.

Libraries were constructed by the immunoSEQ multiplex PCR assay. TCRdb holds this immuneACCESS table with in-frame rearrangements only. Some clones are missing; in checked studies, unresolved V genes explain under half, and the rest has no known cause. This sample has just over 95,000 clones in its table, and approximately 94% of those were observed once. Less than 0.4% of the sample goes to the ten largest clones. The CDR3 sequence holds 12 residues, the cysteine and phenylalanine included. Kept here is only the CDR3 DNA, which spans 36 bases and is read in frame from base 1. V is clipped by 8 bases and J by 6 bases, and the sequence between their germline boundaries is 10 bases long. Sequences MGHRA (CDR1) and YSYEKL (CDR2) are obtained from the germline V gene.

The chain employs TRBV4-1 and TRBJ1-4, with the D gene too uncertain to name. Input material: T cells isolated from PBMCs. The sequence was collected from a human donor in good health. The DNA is TGCGCCAGCTCTCTGAGGGATGAAAAACTGTTTTTT. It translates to CASSLRDEKLFF.